This is a list of T cell receptor beta chains from one sample in a study of blood T cell repertoires in COVID-19. Assay: immunoSEQ multiplex PCR; the TCRdb copy retains only in-frame clones and omits some. Among roughly 54,000 clones, about 89% were seen once, and the ten largest hold about 7%. Sequencing was done on a sample of peripheral blood. Receptors were obtained from a woman in her sixties with active or convalescent COVID-19. The conserved cysteine and the conserved F or W are not part of the CDR3 here. The order of the fields is clone size, V gene, J gene, CDR3 protein. Clone size appears in some rows only: once, few, many, or a class for an expanded clone.

abundance: .; v_gene: TRBV14; j_gene: TRBJ2-5; CDR3aa: ASSQGPGPTPQETQY
abundance: .; v_gene: TRBV9; j_gene: TRBJ2-7; CDR3aa: ASSWDRVSGEQY
abundance: .; v_gene: TRBV5-1; j_gene: TRBJ1-1; CDR3aa: ASSSGTTGSLNTEAF
abundance: .; v_gene: TRBV19; j_gene: TRBJ1-5; CDR3aa: ASSADRLNQPQH
abundance: few; v_gene: TRBV21-1; j_gene: TRBJ1-1; CDR3aa: ASSKGEGLGTEAF
abundance: few; v_gene: TRBV6-1; j_gene: TRBJ1-5; CDR3aa: ASSEKIAGNQPQH
abundance: .; v_gene: TRBV7-8; j_gene: TRBJ2-6; CDR3aa: ASSLGLGANVLT
abundance: .; v_gene: TRBV7-9; j_gene: TRBJ1-4; CDR3aa: ASDLGQLNEKLF
abundance: .; v_gene: TRBV30; j_gene: TRBJ2-3; CDR3aa: AWGRQGAGDTQY
abundance: .; v_gene: TRBV6-5; j_gene: TRBJ1-1; CDR3aa: ASSYLDSYTEAF
abundance: .; v_gene: TRBV6-5; j_gene: TRBJ1-1; CDR3aa: ASSWGGTEAF
abundance: .; v_gene: TRBV6-1; j_gene: TRBJ1-2; CDR3aa: ASSESRGYGYT
abundance: .; v_gene: TRBV28; j_gene: TRBJ1-3; CDR3aa: ASTTGNTIY
abundance: .; v_gene: TRBV5-1; j_gene: TRBJ2-5; CDR3aa: ASSSLSQETQY
abundance: .; v_gene: TRBV6-5; j_gene: TRBJ1-5; CDR3aa: ASDSDRSNQPQH
abundance: .; v_gene: TRBV19; j_gene: TRBJ1-2; CDR3aa: ATLEFNGYT
abundance: .; v_gene: TRBV6-6; j_gene: TRBJ2-7; CDR3aa: ASSYTDRGREQY
abundance: .; v_gene: TRBV7-3; j_gene: TRBJ2-1; CDR3aa: ASSRDRVDDEQF
abundance: few; v_gene: TRBV10-1; j_gene: TRBJ1-2; CDR3aa: ASSAGTGKGGYT
abundance: .; v_gene: TRBV5-4; j_gene: TRBJ1-1; CDR3aa: ASSTGTALWSAEAF
abundance: .; v_gene: TRBV3-1/TRBV3-2; j_gene: TRBJ1-2; CDR3aa: ASSRYADSEPYGYT
abundance: .; v_gene: TRBV2; j_gene: TRBJ2-7; CDR3aa: ASRLQGGSYEQY
abundance: .; v_gene: TRBV28; j_gene: TRBJ2-5; CDR3aa: ASSSTALTQY
abundance: .; v_gene: TRBV27; j_gene: TRBJ2-3; CDR3aa: ASSLFPREGSTDTQY
abundance: .; v_gene: TRBV5-5; j_gene: TRBJ1-2; CDR3aa: ASSLDNRGSYGYT
abundance: .; v_gene: TRBV27; j_gene: TRBJ1-6; CDR3aa: ASSPGQGKPPLH
abundance: .; v_gene: TRBV7-9; j_gene: TRBJ2-5; CDR3aa: ASSLVSGGSGKTQY
abundance: .; v_gene: TRBV19; j_gene: TRBJ1-5; CDR3aa: ASSPRQGSTMNSNQPQH
abundance: .; v_gene: TRBV30; j_gene: TRBJ2-1; CDR3aa: AWSTGSTASEQF
abundance: .; v_gene: TRBV27; j_gene: TRBJ1-2; CDR3aa: ASSLSGENYGYT
abundance: .; v_gene: TRBV20-1; j_gene: TRBJ1-5; CDR3aa: SASSRGSNQPQH
abundance: .; v_gene: TRBV11-2; j_gene: TRBJ1-1; CDR3aa: ASSPRGSGVNTEAF
abundance: .; v_gene: TRBV27; j_gene: TRBJ1-2; CDR3aa: ASSFSSTGSIGYT
abundance: .; v_gene: TRBV19; j_gene: TRBJ1-2; CDR3aa: ASSIPTGFYGYT
abundance: once; v_gene: TRBV21-1; j_gene: TRBJ2-1; CDR3aa: ASSKVPDWPYNEQF
abundance: .; v_gene: TRBV10-3; j_gene: TRBJ2-2; CDR3aa: ASLGTGNTGELF
abundance: .; v_gene: TRBV7-9; j_gene: TRBJ1-2; CDR3aa: ASSSQGNLNYGYT
abundance: .; v_gene: TRBV6-5; j_gene: TRBJ1-4; CDR3aa: ASRRHGTGGEKLF
abundance: .; v_gene: TRBV12-3/TRBV12-4; j_gene: TRBJ1-2; CDR3aa: ASSLEGREKET
abundance: once; v_gene: TRBV19; j_gene: TRBJ2-1; CDR3aa: ASRPRTGESNEQF